The 18 T cell receptor beta chains given below trace back to one sample, sequenced in a study of siplizumab effects on memory and regulatory T cells (dated by TCRdb to the late 2010s). The library came from the immunoSEQ multiplex PCR assay. TCRdb retrieved this table from immuneACCESS and kept in-frame rearrangements only. Not all clones are present; in checked studies, unresolved V genes account for under half, and no reason is known for the remainder. The sample table holds some 100,000 clones, of which 93% were seen once. The biggest ten clones account for 5.5% to 7.5% of the sample. Sequenced material: CD8+ T cells sorted from blood. These receptors all stem from a human donor in good health.

This chain uses TRBV27 with TRBJ2-3; 10 nucleotides line up with TRBD1. The length of the CDR3 is 16 residues. Germline assignment: CDR1 MNHEY and CDR2 SMNVEV (reference sequence). V shed 5 bases and J 1 base; nucleotides not matched to a gene: 6. The CDR3 DNA follows: TGTGCCAGCAGTGATAGACAGGGGGCCGGCACAGATACGCAGTATTTT. It specifies CASSDRQGAGTDTQYF.

This chain connects TRBV7-8 to TRBJ1-4; D uncertain. CDR1 SGHVS and CDR2 FQNEAQ come from the germline V gene. Trimming left V 5 bases short and J 4 bases short, with 14 bases between. The CDR3 length is 15 residues. In DNA form, the CDR3 reads TGTGCCAGCAGCCCATTGATTAGGGATAATGAAAAACTGTTTTTT. Amino acids: CASSPLIRDNEKLFF.

V usage is TRBV9 and J usage is TRBJ1-6, with TRBD1 identical over 7 bases. The CDR3 runs to 15 residues. CDR1 is SGDLS, CDR2 YYNGEE, per germline. J was trimmed by 8 bases and V by 4 bases; bases with no gene match: 9. CDR3 nucleotides: TGTGCCAGCAGCCCCTCCGGGACAGCCTATTCACCCCTCCACTTT. Its protein product is CASSPSGTAYSPLHF.

V is TRBV6-5 and J is TRBJ2-3, with D tentatively TRBD1 or TRBD2 (5 bases each). CDR1 MNHEY and CDR2 SVGAGI come from the germline V gene. The V end lost 6 bases, the J end lost 5 bases, and 9 bases lay between the germline ends. This CDR3 has 12 residues. CDR3 in DNA: TGTGCCAGCAGGTTGGGGGTAGATACGCAGTATTTT. Translated, it gives CASRLGVDTQYF.

This clone is a singleton in its sample. This chain links TRBV7-9 with TRBJ2-2; 14 bases are shared with TRBD2. V was clipped by 5 bases and J by 5 bases; unmatched bases: 10. CDR1 is SEHNR, CDR2 FQNEAQ, per germline (reference sequence). CDR3 size: 18 residues. The CDR3 is CASSPQTSGGAGTGELFF. As DNA, the CDR3 is TGTGCCAGCAGCCCGCAGACTAGCGGGGGGGCCGGAACCGGGGAGCTGTTTTTT.

The gene calls are TRBV20-1 and TRBJ2-1; D remains ambiguous. CDR1 and CDR2 (germline): DFQATT, SNEGSKA (reference sequence). The CDR3 runs 10 residues. The V and J ends lost 6 bases and 9 bases respectively, with 9 bases between them. CDR3 in DNA: TGCAGTGCCAGGTGGGGTGAGCAGTTCTTC. The encoded protein is CSARWGEQFF.

In DNA form, the CDR3 reads TGTGCCAGCAGCCAAGGGGTCGGGGAGGACCAGCCCCAGCATTTT. Translating it yields CASSQGVGEDQPQHF. This sequence joins TRBV4-2 and TRBJ1-5, with D hard to call. The ends were cut back, 1 base at V and 7 bases at J, with 14 bases in the middle. Germline CDR1 and CDR2: LGHNA and YNFKEQ. The CDR3 is 15 residues long.

This sequence joins TRBV20-1 and TRBJ2-1; D remains unclear. There are 10 residues in the CDR3. Germline CDR1 DFQATT, CDR2 SNEGSKA (reference sequence). V was clipped by 4 bases and J by 2 bases, with 0 bases between them. Here the CDR3 DNA reads TGCAGTGCTACCTACAATGAGCAGTTCTTC. This sequence encodes CSATYNEQFF.

This clone was recorded only once. The J gene is TRBJ2-3, the V gene TRBV5-1, with TRBD1 identical over 11 bases. In germline, CDR1 is SGHRS, CDR2 YFSETQ. The junction had 2 bases not matched to a gene; V was cut back by 4 bases and J by 4 bases. The CDR3 is made up of 14 amino acids. The CDR3 here is CASSMGQGADTQYF. In DNA form, the CDR3 reads TGCGCCAGCAGCATGGGACAGGGGGCAGATACGCAGTATTTT.

This chain links TRBV4-3 with TRBJ2-7; the D call may be TRBD1 or TRBD2 (5 bases each). CDR3 length equals 14 residues. Germline CDR1 and CDR2: LGHNA and YSLEER. V lost 0 bases, J lost 4 bases, and 10 bases lay in between. In DNA, the CDR3 is TGCGCCAGCAGCCAAGATCTGGGGGTATACGAGCAGTACTTC. Encoded protein: CASSQDLGVYEQYF.

CDR3 sequence reads: CASSDSRDRGPDTEAFF. CDR3 nucleotides: TGTGCCAGCAGTGATTCTCGGGACAGGGGCCCCGACACTGAAGCTTTCTTT. The chain is built from TRBV2 and TRBJ1-1; 10 nucleotides agree with TRBD1. Per germline, CDR1 SNHLY and CDR2 FYNNEI. The CDR3 extends over 17 amino acids. The V gene end was trimmed by 3 bases and the J gene end by 3 bases; junction bases not matched to a gene: 10.

The gene calls are TRBV9 and TRBJ1-1; tentatively, D is TRBD1 (5 bases). Deletions cut 0 bases from V and 5 bases from J, with 14 bases between. Germline V gene data show CDR1 as SGDLS and CDR2 as YYNGEE. The CDR3 has 15 residues. The CDR3 sequence: CASSVDGALGTEAFF. In DNA, the CDR3 is TGTGCCAGCAGCGTAGATGGGGCCCTGGGGACTGAAGCTTTCTTT. Filled out from reference TRBV9 and TRBJ1-1, the complete variable domain reads DSGVTQTPKHLITATGQRVTLRCSPRSGDLSVYWYQQSLDQGLQFLIQYYNGEERAKGNILERFSAQQFPDLHSELNLSSLELGDSALYFCASSVDGALGTEAFFGQGTRLTVV.

This chain uses TRBV4-1 with TRBJ2-5; possibly TRBD1 for D (6 bases). Germline V gene lookup returns CDR1 MGHRA and CDR2 YSYEKL. V dropped 4 bases and J dropped 2 bases, with 17 bases sitting between them. CDR3 length equals 16 residues. The CDR3 DNA is TGCGCCAGCAGCCCCCAACGACAGGCTATTCAAGAGACCCAGTACTTC. Translated: CASSPQRQAIQETQYF.

This rearrangement joins TRBV30 to TRBJ1-1, with D unclear. V was cut by 5 bases and J by 7 bases, with 14 bases left in between. CDR1 is GTSNPN and CDR2 is SVGIG in the germline V gene (reference sequence). This CDR3 region has 12 residues. CDR3 nucleotides: TGTGCCTGGGACTTGGGTGCTGGTGAAGCTTTCTTT. This sequence encodes CAWDLGAGEAFF.

J is TRBJ2-1 and V is TRBV4-2; TRBD2 matches at 13 bases. Germline V CDR1 and CDR2: LGHNA, YNFKEQ. J gave up 10 bases and V 3 bases, and 6 bases lay outside the gene matches. The CDR3 totals 15 residues. The CDR3 nucleotides are TGTGCCAGCAGCCAGGGACTAGCGGGGATGTTGGAGCAGTTCTTC. It codes for CASSQGLAGMLEQFF.

The chain couples TRBV6-1 to TRBJ1-6, with D perhaps TRBD1 (5 bases). Germline CDR1 MNHNS, CDR2 SASEGT. There are 16 residues in the CDR3. The ends were cut back, 2 bases at V and 5 bases at J, with 13 bases in the middle. The CDR3 bases are TGTGCCAGCAGTGAATGGGGCAGGGTGGATAATTCACCCCTCCACTTT. Its translation is CASSEWGRVDNSPLHF.

The CDR3 protein is CASSIDVNNLYNEQFF. In DNA, the CDR3 is TGTGCCAGTAGTATTGATGTGAACAATTTATACAATGAGCAGTTCTTC. V is TRBV19 and J is TRBJ2-1; D gene uncertain. Germline V gene data show CDR1 as LNHDA and CDR2 as SQIVND (reference sequence). The CDR3 extends over 16 amino acids. V was pared by 3 bases and J by 4 bases, with 16 bases between.

CDR3 sequence: CASSVGEGNEQYF. The CDR3 DNA reads as TGTGCCAGCAGTGTGGGAGAGGGGAACGAGCAGTACTTC. This chain joins TRBV6-4 and TRBJ2-7; tentatively, D is TRBD1 or TRBD2 (5 bases each). Germline V gene data show CDR1 as MRHNA and CDR2 as SNTAGT. Trimming removed 4 bases at V and 5 bases at J, with 12 bases between. CDR3 length equals 13 residues.